This T cell receptor (beta chain) stems from a study of response to subunit inactivated influenza vaccine. Findings and limits, study-wide: The authors proposed limited new T cell recruitment per seasonal influenza vaccination.

This clonotype was recorded a few times. The antigen is not known. In TCRdb, the RT-PCR reads were re-called with MiXCR into one record per CDR3 protein. The data contain roughly 700,000 distinct CDR3 sequences, approximately 15% of them seen just once; the ten biggest clones take up approximately 7%. V lost 6 bases and J 5 bases, leaving 20 bases between the germline ends. CDR1 is SNHLY, CDR2 FYNNEI, per germline. The CDR3 has 15 amino acids. The sequence derives from a man in his fifties or sixties who received an inactivated influenza vaccine. J is TRBJ2-7 and V is TRBV2; possibly TRBD1 for D (6 bases). Sequencing was performed on PBMCs from blood, taken less than 15 days before vaccination. As DNA, the CDR3 is TGTGCCAGCAGCGGGACACAGGGAAGAGGGCACGAGCAGTACTTC. Its translation: CASSGTQGRGHEQYF.